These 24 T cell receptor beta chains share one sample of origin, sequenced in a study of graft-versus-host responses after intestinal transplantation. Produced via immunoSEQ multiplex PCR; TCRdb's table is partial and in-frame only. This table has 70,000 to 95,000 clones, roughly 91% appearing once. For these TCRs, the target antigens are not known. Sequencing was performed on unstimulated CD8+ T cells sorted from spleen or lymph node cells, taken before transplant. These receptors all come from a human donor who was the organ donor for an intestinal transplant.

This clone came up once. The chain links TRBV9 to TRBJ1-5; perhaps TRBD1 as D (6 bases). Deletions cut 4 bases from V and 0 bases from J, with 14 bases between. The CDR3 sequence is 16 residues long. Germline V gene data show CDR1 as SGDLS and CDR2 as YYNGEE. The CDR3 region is CASSSEGDYSNQPQHF. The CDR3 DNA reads TGTGCCAGCAGCTCTGAGGGGGACTATAGCAATCAGCCCCAGCATTTT.

CDR3 region: CASSLGGGISYEQYF. DNA of the CDR3: TGTGCCAGCAGCCTAGGTGGGGGGATTTCCTACGAGCAGTACTTC. The J gene is TRBJ2-7, the V gene TRBV11-2; a weak D match, TRBD2 (6 bases). Germline-derived CDR1 and CDR2 are SGHAT and FQNNGV. The length of the CDR3 is 15 residues. V lost 5 bases to trimming and J lost 1 base, with 15 bases between them.

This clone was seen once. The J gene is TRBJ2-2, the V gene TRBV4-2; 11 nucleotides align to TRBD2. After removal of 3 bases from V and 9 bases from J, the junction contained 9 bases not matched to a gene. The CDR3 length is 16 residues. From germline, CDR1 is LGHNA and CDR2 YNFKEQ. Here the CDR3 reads CASSQGSGRASWELFF. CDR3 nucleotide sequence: TGTGCCAGCAGCCAGGGTAGCGGGAGGGCCTCTTGGGAGCTGTTTTTT.

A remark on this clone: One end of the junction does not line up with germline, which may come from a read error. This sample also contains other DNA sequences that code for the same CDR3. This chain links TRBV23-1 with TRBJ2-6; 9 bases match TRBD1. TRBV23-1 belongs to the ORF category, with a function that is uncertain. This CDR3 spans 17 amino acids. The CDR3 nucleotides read TGCGCCAGCAGCCCCGGGACAGGGAACTCTGGGGCCAACGTACTGACTTTC. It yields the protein CASSPGTGNSGANVLTF.

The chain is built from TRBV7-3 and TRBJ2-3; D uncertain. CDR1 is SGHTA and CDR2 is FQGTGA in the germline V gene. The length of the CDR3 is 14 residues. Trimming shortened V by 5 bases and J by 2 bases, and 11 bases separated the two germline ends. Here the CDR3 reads CASSPHRVTDTQYF. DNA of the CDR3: TGTGCCAGCAGCCCCCACCGGGTCACAGATACGCAGTATTTT.

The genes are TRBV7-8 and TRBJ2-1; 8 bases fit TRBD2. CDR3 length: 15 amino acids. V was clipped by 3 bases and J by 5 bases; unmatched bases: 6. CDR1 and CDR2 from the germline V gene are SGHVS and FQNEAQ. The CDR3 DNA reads TGTGCCAGCAGCTTCGGAACTAGCGGCAACAATGAGCAGTTCTTC. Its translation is CASSFGTSGNNEQFF.

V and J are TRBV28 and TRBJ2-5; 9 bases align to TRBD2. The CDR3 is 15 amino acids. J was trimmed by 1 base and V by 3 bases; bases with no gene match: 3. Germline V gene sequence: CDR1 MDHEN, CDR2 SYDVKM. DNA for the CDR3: TGTGCCAGCAGTTTCGGGACTAGCAGCCAAGAGACCCAGTACTTC. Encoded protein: CASSFGTSSQETQYF.

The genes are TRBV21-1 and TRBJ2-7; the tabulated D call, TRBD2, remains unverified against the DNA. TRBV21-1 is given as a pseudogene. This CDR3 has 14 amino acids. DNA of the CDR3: TGTGCCAGCAGCACGGGACTAGCGGTCTACGAGCAGTACTTC. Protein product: CASSTGLAVYEQYF.

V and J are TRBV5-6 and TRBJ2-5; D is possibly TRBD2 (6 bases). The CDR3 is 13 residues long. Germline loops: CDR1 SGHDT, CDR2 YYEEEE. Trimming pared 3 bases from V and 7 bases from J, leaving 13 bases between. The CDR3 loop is CASSWGSGGTQYF. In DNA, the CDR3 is TGTGCCAGCAGCTGGGGTAGCGGTGGGACCCAGTACTTC.

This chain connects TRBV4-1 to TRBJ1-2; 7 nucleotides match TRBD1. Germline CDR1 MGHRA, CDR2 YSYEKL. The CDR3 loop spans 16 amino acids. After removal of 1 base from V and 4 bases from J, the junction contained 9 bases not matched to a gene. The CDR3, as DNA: TGCGCCAGCAGCCAAGTCCCCGGGACAGAATCCTATGGCTACACCTTC. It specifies CASSQVPGTESYGYTF.

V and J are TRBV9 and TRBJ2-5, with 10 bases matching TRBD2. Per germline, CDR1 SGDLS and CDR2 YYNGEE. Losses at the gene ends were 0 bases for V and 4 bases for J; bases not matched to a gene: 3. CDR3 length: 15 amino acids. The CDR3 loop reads CASSVEQRGGETQYF. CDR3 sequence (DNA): TGTGCCAGCAGCGTAGAACAGCGGGGGGGAGAGACCCAGTACTTC. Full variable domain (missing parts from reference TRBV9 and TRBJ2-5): DSGVTQTPKHLITATGQRVTLRCSPRSGDLSVYWYQQSLDQGLQFLIQYYNGEERAKGNILERFSAQQFPDLHSELNLSSLELGDSALYFCASSVEQRGGETQYFGPGTRLLVL.

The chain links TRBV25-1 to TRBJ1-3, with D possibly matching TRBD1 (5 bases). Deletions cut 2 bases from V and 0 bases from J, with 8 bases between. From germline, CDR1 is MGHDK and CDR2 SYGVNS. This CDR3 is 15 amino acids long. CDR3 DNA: TGTGCCAGCAGTGAAGGGGCCGGCTCTGGAAACACCATATATTTT. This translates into CASSEGAGSGNTIYF. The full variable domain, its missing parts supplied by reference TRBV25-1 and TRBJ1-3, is EADIYQTPRYLVIGTGKKITLECSQTMGHDKMYWYQQDPGMELHLIHYSYGVNSTEKGDLSSESTVSRIRTEHFPLTLESARPSHTSQYLCASSEGAGSGNTIYFGEGSWLTVV.

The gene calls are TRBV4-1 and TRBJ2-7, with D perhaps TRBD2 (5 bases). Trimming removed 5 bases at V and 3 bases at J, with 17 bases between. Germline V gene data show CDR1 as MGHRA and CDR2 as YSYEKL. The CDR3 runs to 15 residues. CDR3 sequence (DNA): TGCGCCAGCAGCGCAAGGAGTCCGGGAAACTACGAGCAGTACTTC. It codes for CASSARSPGNYEQYF.

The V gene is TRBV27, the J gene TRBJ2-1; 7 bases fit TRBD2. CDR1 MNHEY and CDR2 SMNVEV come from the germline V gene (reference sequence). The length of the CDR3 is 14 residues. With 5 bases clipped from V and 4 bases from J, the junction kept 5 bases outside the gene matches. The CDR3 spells CASSTGGAYNEQFF. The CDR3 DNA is TGTGCCAGCAGTACGGGAGGCGCTTACAATGAGCAGTTCTTC.

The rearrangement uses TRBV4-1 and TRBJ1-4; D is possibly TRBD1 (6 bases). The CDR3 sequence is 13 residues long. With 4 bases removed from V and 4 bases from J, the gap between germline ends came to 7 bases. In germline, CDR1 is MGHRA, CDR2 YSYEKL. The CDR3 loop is CASSRGLNEKLFF. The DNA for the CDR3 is TGCGCCAGCAGCCGGGGGCTTAATGAAAAACTGTTTTTT.

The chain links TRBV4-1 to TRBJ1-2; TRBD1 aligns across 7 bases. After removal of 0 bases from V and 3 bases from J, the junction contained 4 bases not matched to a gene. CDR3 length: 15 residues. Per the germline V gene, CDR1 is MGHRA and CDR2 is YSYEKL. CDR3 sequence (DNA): TGCGCCAGCAGCCAAGAGCAGGGGGAATACTATGGCTACACCTTC. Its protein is CASSQEQGEYYGYTF.

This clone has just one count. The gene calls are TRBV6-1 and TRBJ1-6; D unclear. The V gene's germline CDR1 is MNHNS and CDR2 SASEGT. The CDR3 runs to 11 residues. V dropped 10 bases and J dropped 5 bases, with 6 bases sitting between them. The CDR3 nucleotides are TGTGCCACCGCGCATAATTCACCCCTCCACTTT. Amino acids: CATAHNSPLHF.

CDR3 amino acids: CASSLAEAPFHYGYTF. In nucleotides, the CDR3 is TGTGCCAGCAGCTTGGCCGAGGCCCCGTTTCATTATGGCTACACCTTC. The J gene is TRBJ1-2, the V gene TRBV5-4; D call uncertain. V gave up 0 bases and J gave up 5 bases, with 17 bases separating them. Per the germline V gene, CDR1 is SGHNT and CDR2 is YYREEE (reference sequence). CDR3 size: 16 residues.

The CDR3, as DNA: TGTGCCAGCAGCCCGACAGGGGTCTACGAGCAGTACTTC. It translates to CASSPTGVYEQYF. This chain links TRBV27 with TRBJ2-7; 8 bases match TRBD1. This CDR3 region has 13 residues. V was pared by 6 bases and J by 3 bases, with 4 bases of the junction left unmatched. Per germline, CDR1 MNHEY and CDR2 SMNVEV (reference sequence).

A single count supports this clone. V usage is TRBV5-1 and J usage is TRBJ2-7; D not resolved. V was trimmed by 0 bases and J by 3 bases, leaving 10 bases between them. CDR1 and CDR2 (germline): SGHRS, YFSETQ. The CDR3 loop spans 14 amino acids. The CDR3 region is CASSLGSSSYEQYF. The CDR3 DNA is TGCGCCAGCAGCTTGGGGAGCTCCAGCTACGAGCAGTACTTC.

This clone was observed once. CDR3 in DNA: TGTGCCAGCAGCCTAGGGGGGCTTTACTATGGCTACACCTTC. It codes for CASSLGGLYYGYTF. This chain connects TRBV7-9 to TRBJ1-2; perhaps TRBD1 as D (6 bases). The CDR3 runs to 14 residues. Germline V gene lookup returns CDR1 SEHNR and CDR2 FQNEAQ (reference sequence). Trimming removed 5 bases at V and 3 bases at J, with 13 bases between.

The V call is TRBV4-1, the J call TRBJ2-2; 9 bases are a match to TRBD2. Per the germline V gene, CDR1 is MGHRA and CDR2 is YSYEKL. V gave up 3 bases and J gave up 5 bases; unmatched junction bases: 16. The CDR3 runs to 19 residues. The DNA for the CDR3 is TGCGCCAGCAGCCACGCTGGTGTAGCGGGAGTTTCGGGGACCGGGGAGCTGTTTTTT. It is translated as CASSHAGVAGVSGTGELFF.

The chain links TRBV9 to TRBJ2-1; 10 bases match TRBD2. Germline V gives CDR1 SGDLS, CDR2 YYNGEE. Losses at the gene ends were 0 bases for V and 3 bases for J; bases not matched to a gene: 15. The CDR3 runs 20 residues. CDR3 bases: TGTGCCAGCAGCGTAGCTGGGGGGGGACTAGCGAGTTTATTCTACAATGAGCAGTTCTTC. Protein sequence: CASSVAGGGLASLFYNEQFF.

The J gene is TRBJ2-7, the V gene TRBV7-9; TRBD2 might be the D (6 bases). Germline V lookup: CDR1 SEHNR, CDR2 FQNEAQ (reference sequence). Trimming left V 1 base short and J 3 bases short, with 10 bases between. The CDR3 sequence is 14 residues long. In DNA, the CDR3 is TGTGCCAGCAGCTTAGAAGGAGGGAACTACGAGCAGTACTTC. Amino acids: CASSLEGGNYEQYF.